The 15 T cell receptor beta chains presented below share a single source sample, sequenced in a study of T cell changes during pregnancy in multiple sclerosis. Libraries were prepared by immunoSEQ multiplex PCR; TCRdb keeps only in-frame clonotypes and omits some of them. Altogether around 36,000 clones are present, around 90% being singletons, with the ten largest covering around 1.2%. This sample comprised peripheral blood, obtained before pregnancy. These receptors were taken from a female donor with multiple sclerosis, enrolled in a pregnancy study.

The V gene is TRBV6-5, the J gene TRBJ2-2; D remains ambiguous. The CDR3 is made up of 14 amino acids. Germline V gene lookup returns CDR1 MNHEY and CDR2 SVGAGI. The V and J ends lost 6 bases and 4 bases respectively, with 12 bases between them. The CDR3 DNA is TGTGCCAGCAGCCCCTGGGCCTCCACCGGGGAGCTGTTTTTT. This encodes CASSPWASTGELFF.

The chain employs TRBV7-2 and TRBJ2-3; D is perhaps TRBD1 (5 bases). The CDR3 is 12 amino acids. CDR1 and CDR2 from the germline V gene are SGHTA and FQGNSA. V was shortened by 5 bases and J by 10 bases, with 13 bases between the two germline ends. The CDR3 loop is CASSAQGLPQYF. The CDR3 DNA follows: TGTGCCAGCAGCGCGCAGGGTTTACCGCAGTATTTT.

This clone was detected only once. The chain uses TRBV7-9 and TRBJ2-5; D might be TRBD1 (8 bases). CDR3 length: 16 residues. V was shortened by 4 bases and J by 5 bases, with 20 bases between the two germline ends. Germline assignment: CDR1 SEHNR and CDR2 FQNEAQ (reference sequence). The CDR3 DNA reads TGTGCCAGCAGCTATGGACAGGGAGGGTTTTGGGAGACCCAGTACTTC. Protein product: CASSYGQGGFWETQYF. Full variable domain (rest looked up from reference TRBV7-9 and TRBJ2-5): DTGVSQNPRHKITKRGQNVTFRCDPISEHNRLYWYRQTLGQGPEFLTYFQNEAQLEKSRLLSDRFSAERPKGSFSTLEIQRTEQGDSAMYLCASSYGQGGFWETQYFGPGTRLLVL.

The V gene is TRBV21-1, the J gene TRBJ2-6; TRBD2 was called by the table and not checked on the DNA. TRBV21-1 is an annotated pseudogene. The CDR3 has 20 residues. The CDR3 DNA follows: TGTGCCAGCAGCAAAGTTATCCGGGGGGCCCGCGCCGCTGGGGCCAACGTCCTGACTTTC. Translation gives CASSKVIRGARAAGANVLTF.

This sequence joins TRBV27 and TRBJ2-7; TRBD1 agrees at 7 bases. Germline V lookup: CDR1 MNHEY, CDR2 SMNVEV (reference sequence). The V gene end was trimmed by 2 bases and the J gene end by 0 bases; junction bases not matched to a gene: 4. The length of the CDR3 is 15 residues. The CDR3 here is CASSLKQGSSYEQYF. DNA of the CDR3: TGTGCCAGCAGTTTAAAACAGGGGAGCTCCTACGAGCAGTACTTC.

The V and J genes are TRBV5-1 and TRBJ1-5; 8 nucleotides align to TRBD1. Germline V gene data show CDR1 as SGHRS and CDR2 as YFSETQ. V gave up 0 bases and J gave up 5 bases; unmatched junction bases: 4. The CDR3 spans 15 residues. CDR3 DNA: TGCGCCAGCAGCTTGGTAGCAGGGGGCGATCAGCCCCAGCATTTT. This encodes CASSLVAGGDQPQHF.

The rearrangement joins TRBV29-1 to TRBJ2-4; D uncertain. With 6 bases removed from V and 0 bases from J, the gap between germline ends came to 6 bases. The CDR3 covers 12 residues. Germline V gene lookup returns CDR1 SQVTM and CDR2 ANQGSEA. CDR3 sequence: CSVILAKNIQYF. CDR3 bases: TGCAGCGTCATACTAGCCAAAAACATTCAGTACTTC.

V is TRBV7-9 and J is TRBJ2-7; D possibly corresponds to TRBD2 (5 bases). V was clipped by 1 base and J by 7 bases, with 17 bases between them. The V gene's germline CDR1 is SEHNR and CDR2 FQNEAQ (reference sequence). The CDR3 is made up of 15 amino acids. In nucleotides, the CDR3 is TGTGCCAGCAGCTTAGGGCGGACTGAACTTGGGGAGCAGTACTTC. Protein sequence: CASSLGRTELGEQYF.

Points on this clone: This specimen includes other DNA sequences encoding the same CDR3. This chain connects TRBV2 to TRBJ2-3; a possible D gene is TRBD2 (5 bases). V was pared by 8 bases and J by 2 bases, with 23 bases between. The CDR3 spans 17 residues. The germline V gene encodes CDR1 SNHLY and CDR2 FYNNEI. The CDR3 region is CASASFGLAEDTDTQYF. CDR3 DNA: TGTGCCAGCGCCTCCTTCGGACTTGCGGAAGACACAGATACGCAGTATTTT.

The gene calls are TRBV18 and TRBJ2-7; D possibly corresponds to TRBD1 (5 bases). Trimming removed 1 base at V and 3 bases at J, with 13 bases between. The CDR3 covers 15 residues. CDR1 and CDR2 (germline): KGHSH, LQKENI. The CDR3 bases are TGTGCCAGCTCACCACTTCAGGGCCCCCTCTACGAGCAGTACTTC. Translated: CASSPLQGPLYEQYF.

The chain has TRBV11-3 and TRBJ2-2; TRBD2 might be the D (6 bases). The CDR3 consists of 15 residues. Germline loops: CDR1 SGHNT, CDR2 YENEEA. V lost 5 bases and J 6 bases, leaving 16 bases between the germline ends. CDR3 sequence reads: CASSLGLGGSGELFF. CDR3 coding DNA: TGTGCCAGCAGCCTCGGATTGGGGGGTTCCGGGGAGCTGTTTTTT.

This clone came up once. The chain is built from TRBV29-1 and TRBJ2-7, with D possibly being TRBD2 (5 bases). Trimming took 4 bases from V and 7 from J, leaving 14 bases between them. The V gene's germline CDR1 is SQVTM and CDR2 ANQGSEA. The CDR3 spans 12 residues. Written as DNA, the CDR3 is TGCAGCGTTGTTGGGAGATTGCAAGAGCAGTACTTC. Translated: CSVVGRLQEQYF.

The chain joins TRBV11-1 to TRBJ1-2; 8 bases are shared with TRBD1. Germline V gives CDR1 SGHAT, CDR2 FQDESV (reference sequence). V lost 5 bases, J lost 4 bases, and 3 bases stayed unmatched. The CDR3 runs 13 residues. The CDR3 DNA sequence: TGTGCCAGCAGCCCGGGGACAGGCTATGGCTACACCTTC. This encodes CASSPGTGYGYTF.

There are a few counts of this clone. The rearrangement uses TRBV9 and TRBJ1-1; 11 bases line up with TRBD1. The V and J ends lost 4 bases and 4 bases, in that order; junction bases with no gene match: 3. Germline CDR1 and CDR2: SGDLS and YYNGEE. CDR3 length: 14 residues. This CDR3 is CASSPGTGGTEAFF. The CDR3 nucleotides are TGTGCCAGCAGCCCCGGGACAGGGGGCACTGAAGCTTTCTTT.

This clone was seen just once. The rearrangement links TRBV2 to TRBJ2-1; D possibly corresponds to TRBD2 (6 bases). From germline, CDR1 is SNHLY and CDR2 FYNNEI. The V end lost 10 bases, the J end lost 8 bases, and 12 bases lay between the germline ends. The CDR3 spans 11 residues. CDR3 DNA: TGTGCCACCACACTAGCCCATGAGCAGTTCTTC. As protein: CATTLAHEQFF. Supplemented by reference TRBV2 and TRBJ2-1, the full variable domain reads EPEVTQTPSHQVTQMGQEVILRCVPISNHLYFYWYRQILGQKVEFLVSFYNNEISEKSEIFDDQFSVERPDGSNFTLKIRSTKLEDSAMYFCATTLAHEQFFGPGTRLTVL.